This T cell receptor beta chain originates from a study of blood T cell repertoires in COVID-19 (TCRdb year 2020). Study-level background: Samples covering the acute and convalescent phases of COVID-19 were provided by collaborators in the United States, Italy and Spain. The prospective study material was composed of cDNA or gDNA derived from T cells, B-cell-depleted T cells, or PBMCs. The dataset comprised deeply sampled blood TCRbeta repertoires from subjects exposed to, actively infected with, or recovered from COVID-19. A freely available public database, intended as a resource for researchers studying the immune response to SARS-CoV-2, is where the repertoires were released. Samples came from the ongoing ImmuneRACE study (first 160 participants) plus 1,254 subjects from 6 global collaborators. Sample metadata almost always included a de-identified subject ID, COVID-19 status, age in years and sex. Where available, HLA class I and class II types were obtained from metadata supplied by the sample provider rather than from assay-based typing. Beyond this particular receptor, the publication reports: Clinical and demographic metadata were provided uncurated, with the amount varying by source and participant.

The immunoSEQ Assay, a bias-controlled multiplex PCR, was used to amplify TCRbeta CDR3 regions from genomic DNA. Per the original workflow: The number of nucleated cells in each sample was estimated from the amplification of reference gene primers within the assay. To quantify the absolute abundance of each unique TCRbeta CDR3 rearrangement, sequence reads were collapsed and filtered. Productive Simpson clonality was computed per sample as the square root of Simpson's diversity index over productive rearrangements. TCRdb obtained this table from immuneACCESS and retained in-frame rearrangements with V and J assigned. These tables miss some clones; where compared with another copy, unresolved V genes account for less than half of the shortfall, and the remainder is unexplained. D and trimming were read from the DNA, whereas the V and J calls and clone size are those reported in that table. In all, the sample holds 90,000 to 140,000 clones, and about 75% of those were seen once. Clones ranked in the top ten supply 15% to 20% of the sample.

About this clone: It has no known antigen specificity. No base quality values were provided; no much bigger clone lies one nucleotide off. This specimen includes other DNA sequences encoding the same CDR3.

From the cysteine up to the phenylalanine, the CDR3 has a length of 14 residues. Only CDR3 DNA remains: 42 bases, in frame from the first base. The germline V gene encodes CDR1 SGHRS and CDR2 YFSETQ. Relative to germline, V is 0 bases shorter and J is 0 bases shorter, with 4 bases between their ends. Collaborating institutions collected whole blood in K2EDTA tubes following their own protocols. For TCRbeta analysis, collaborators shipped samples as frozen whole blood, isolated PBMCs, or DNA extracted from either of those sample types. The receptor was derived from a woman in her seventies with acute or convalescent COVID-19. The material sequenced was peripheral blood. The sequence links TRBV5-1 to TRBJ1-3; no confident D gene assignment can be made. This receptor has the CDR3 CASSLDSSGNTIYF. The sequenced DNA is TGCGCCAGCAGCTTGGACAGCTCTGGAAACACCATATATTTT.